Presented here are 9 T cell receptor beta chains from one specimen sequenced in a study of cytomegalovirus exposure and HLA in healthy donors. The PCR had 60 Vbeta and 13 Jbeta primers. Clones were sequenced by immunoSEQ multiplex PCR, and TCRdb holds only the in-frame ones, with some missing. The data show roughly 100,000 clones, approximately 66% seen once. Material: PBMCs. The receptors were sampled from a woman in her 50s in good health and CMV-seronegative.

Only a few counts were recorded for this clone. Here the CDR3 reads CASRRVGQGDEAFF. DNA of the CDR3: TGCGCCAGCAGACGGGTCGGACAGGGAGACGAAGCTTTCTTT. This sequence joins TRBV5-1 and TRBJ1-1; 8 bases line up with TRBD1. Germline CDR1 SGHRS, CDR2 YFSETQ. The CDR3 spans 14 residues. V shed 5 bases and J 8 bases; nucleotides not matched to a gene: 11.

The J gene is TRBJ2-5, the V gene TRBV11-3, with 8 bases fitting TRBD2. Germline V gene data show CDR1 as SGHNT and CDR2 as YENEEA. With V trimmed by 7 bases and J by 5 bases, 12 bases remained unmatched. This CDR3 is 15 amino acids long. The CDR3 reads CASNREAGVEETQYF. In DNA, the CDR3 is TGTGCCAGCAACAGAGAAGCGGGAGTTGAGGAGACCCAGTACTTC.

V is TRBV29-1 and J is TRBJ2-2; possible D gene TRBD1, 7 bases. Germline lookup yields CDR1 SQVTM and CDR2 ANQGSEA. Trimming left V 6 bases short and J 4 bases short, with 18 bases between. The CDR3 has 15 amino acids. The CDR3 DNA is TGCAGCGTCGGCGGGACAGCGAGTTTCACCGGGGAGCTGTTTTTT. Its translation is CSVGGTASFTGELFF.

This clone was recorded only once. The chain joins TRBV6-6 to TRBJ2-2; 8 positions agree with TRBD2. V was pared by 10 bases and J by 7 bases, with 8 bases of the junction left unmatched. CDR1 MNHNY and CDR2 SVGAGI come from the germline V gene (reference sequence). The CDR3 runs 13 residues. The CDR3 loop reads CAITGTSGGELFF. In nucleotides, the CDR3 is TGTGCCATTACGGGGACTAGTGGCGGGGAGCTGTTTTTT.

The sample holds a few counts of this clone. The rearrangement uses TRBV6-5 and TRBJ2-5; D not certain. The DNA end favors TRBJ2-7, so the J call may be wrong. The CDR3 runs to 13 residues. Germline V gene lookup returns CDR1 MNHEY and CDR2 SVGAGI. CDR3 nucleotide sequence: TGTGCCAGCAGTTACTCTGCGTCCTACGAGCAGTACTTC. The encoded protein is CASSYSASYEQYF.

In its sample, this clone was seen a few times. Here the CDR3 reads CASSYVGQARDNEAFF. In DNA form, the CDR3 reads TGTGCCAGCAGTTATGTCGGACAGGCCAGGGACAATGAAGCTTTCTTT. The genes are TRBV6-6 and TRBJ1-1; 7 nucleotides line up with TRBD1. Per germline, CDR1 MNHNY and CDR2 SVGAGI (reference sequence). The CDR3 totals 16 residues. The J segment lost 7 bases and the V segment lost 3 bases, leaving 14 bases of the junction unmatched.

The sample holds one count of this clone. The chain links TRBV14 to TRBJ1-1; the D gene is possibly TRBD1 (6 bases). This CDR3 has 16 amino acids. V was cut by 4 bases and J by 0 bases, with 15 bases left in between. Germline V CDR1 and CDR2: SGHDN, FVKESK. This CDR3 reads CASSPLAGAMNTEAFF. Written as DNA, the CDR3 is TGTGCCAGCAGCCCCCTCGCAGGGGCCATGAACACTGAAGCTTTCTTT.

This chain uses TRBV7-9 with TRBJ2-3; 10 positions agree with TRBD1. V lost 1 base to trimming and J lost 11 bases; unmatched junction nucleotides: 6. This CDR3 is built from 14 residues. The germline gives CDR1 SEHNR, CDR2 FQNEAQ (reference sequence). The CDR3 sequence: CASSLGTGGMRQYF. The CDR3, as DNA: TGTGCCAGCAGCTTAGGGACAGGGGGAATGAGGCAGTATTTT. Filled out from reference TRBV7-9 and TRBJ2-3, the complete variable domain reads DTGVSQNPRHKITKRGQNVTFRCDPISEHNRLYWYRQTLGQGPEFLTYFQNEAQLEKSRLLSDRFSAERPKGSFSTLEIQRTEQGDSAMYLCASSLGTGGMRQYFGPGTRLTVL.

The gene calls are TRBV28 and TRBJ2-5; 13 bases are a match to TRBD2. The CDR3 contains 19 residues. V lost 2 bases to trimming and J lost 4 bases; unmatched junction nucleotides: 13. CDR1 is MDHEN and CDR2 is SYDVKM in the germline V gene. The chain's CDR3 is CASSLPTSGRQDVRETQYF. The CDR3 nucleotides read TGTGCCAGCAGTTTACCGACTAGCGGGAGGCAGGACGTACGAGAGACCCAGTACTTC.